What follows are 31 T cell receptor beta chains derived from one specimen sequenced in a study of OX40 agonist ivuxolimab in advanced cancers. Measured with immunoSEQ multiplex PCR; TCRdb has only the in-frame clones, and not every one. The data hold tens of thousands of clones, with roughly 87% observed a single time. The sample in question was CD4+ or CD8+ T cells sorted from blood, obtained in a trial of the OX40 agonist ivuxolimab. Source of these receptors: an adult with an advanced solid tumor such as melanoma, head and neck, liver or kidney cancer.

V is TRBV19 and J is TRBJ2-1, with D perhaps TRBD2 (5 bases). The germline V gene has CDR1 LNHDA and CDR2 SQIVND (reference sequence). The V gene lost 5 bases and the J gene lost 4 bases, with 15 bases spanning the gap. The CDR3 runs 15 residues. The CDR3 sequence is CASSVSATGYNEQFF. The DNA of the CDR3 is TGTGCCAGTAGTGTTAGCGCCACGGGATACAATGAGCAGTTCTTC.

The V and J genes are TRBV11-2 and TRBJ2-2, with D possibly being TRBD2 (5 bases). Germline loops: CDR1 SGHAT, CDR2 FQNNGV. Trimming shortened V by 2 bases and J by 5 bases, and 9 bases separated the two germline ends. The CDR3 is made up of 14 amino acids. The CDR3 protein is CASSLNPGTGELFF. CDR3 coding DNA: TGTGCCAGCAGCTTAAACCCGGGAACCGGGGAGCTGTTTTTT.

V usage is TRBV11-3 and J usage is TRBJ2-6, with D uncertain. Trimming removed 1 base at V and 1 base at J, with 8 bases between. Germline lookup yields CDR1 SGHNT and CDR2 YENEEA. The CDR3 is 16 residues long. The CDR3 DNA is TGTGCCAGCAGCTTAGTGATTGCGTCTGGGGCCAACGTCCTGACTTTC. Its translation: CASSLVIASGANVLTF.

The chain combines TRBV11-3 with TRBJ2-1, with D maybe TRBD2 (5 bases). V lost 8 bases, J lost 5 bases, and 16 bases lay in between. The V gene's germline CDR1 is SGHNT and CDR2 YENEEA. CDR3 length: 14 amino acids. The CDR3 DNA reads TGTGCCAGCCTCTCCGGGGAAGACAACAATGAGCAGTTCTTC. Translated: CASLSGEDNNEQFF.

The gene calls are TRBV30 and TRBJ2-6; D unresolved. Germline CDR1 and CDR2: GTSNPN and SVGIG (reference sequence). The ends were cut back, 1 base at V and 1 base at J, with 5 bases in the middle. CDR3 size: 14 residues. CDR3 nucleotide sequence: TGTGCCTGGAGTGCCTTTTCTGGGGCCAACGTCCTGACTTTC. This translates into CAWSAFSGANVLTF.

The CDR3 loop reads CASSLVGWGSSTDTQYF. DNA for the CDR3: TGCGCCAGCAGCTTGGTAGGATGGGGTTCTAGCACAGATACGCAGTATTTT. V is TRBV5-1 and J is TRBJ2-3; no reliable D call. V dropped 0 bases and J dropped 0 bases, with 14 bases sitting between them. The germline gives CDR1 SGHRS, CDR2 YFSETQ. CDR3 length: 17 amino acids.

The genes are TRBV7-9 and TRBJ1-3, with D perhaps TRBD1 (6 bases). The CDR3 runs 15 residues. Per germline, CDR1 SEHNR and CDR2 FQNEAQ (reference sequence). Trimming removed 2 bases at V and 2 bases at J, with 10 bases between. CDR3 in DNA: TGTGCCAGCAGCTTATGGACAGCACCTGGAAACACCATATATTTT. Protein sequence: CASSLWTAPGNTIYF. The full variable domain, with the rest looked up from reference TRBV7-9 and TRBJ1-3, is DTGVSQNPRHKITKRGQNVTFRCDPISEHNRLYWYRQTLGQGPEFLTYFQNEAQLEKSRLLSDRFSAERPKGSFSTLEIQRTEQGDSAMYLCASSLWTAPGNTIYFGEGSWLTVV.

This sequence joins TRBV28 and TRBJ2-5; a weak D match, TRBD1 (8 bases). Germline-derived CDR1 and CDR2 are MDHEN and SYDVKM. Trimming removed 5 bases at V and 4 bases at J, with 17 bases between. This CDR3 has 15 residues. The CDR3 spells CASSILDREGETQYF. The DNA of the CDR3 is TGTGCCAGCAGTATCCTGGACAGGGAGGGAGAGACCCAGTACTTC.

The gene calls are TRBV7-9 and TRBJ2-4, with TRBD2 matching 15 bases. Germline assignment: CDR1 SEHNR and CDR2 FQNEAQ (reference sequence). This CDR3 spans 17 amino acids. After removal of 6 bases from V and 3 bases from J, the junction contained 6 bases not matched to a gene. The CDR3 nucleotides read TGTGCCAGCAGTTCCGGGACTAGCGGGGGGTTCAAAAACATTCAGTACTTC. This codes for CASSSGTSGGFKNIQYF.

The rearrangement links TRBV5-1 to TRBJ2-5, with D unclear. Germline loops: CDR1 SGHRS, CDR2 YFSETQ. V was cut by 0 bases and J by 2 bases, with 8 bases left in between. The CDR3 has 14 residues. The CDR3 reads CASSLVPTQETQYF. As DNA, the CDR3 is TGCGCCAGCAGCTTGGTCCCCACACAAGAGACCCAGTACTTC.

The chain carries TRBV19 and TRBJ1-5; 7 bases line up with TRBD1. There are 16 residues in the CDR3. CDR1 and CDR2 (germline): LNHDA, SQIVND (reference sequence). V was pared by 5 bases and J by 2 bases, with 9 bases of the junction left unmatched. This CDR3 is CASSFRQGGGNQPQHF. The CDR3 bases are TGTGCCAGTAGTTTCCGACAGGGCGGAGGCAATCAGCCCCAGCATTTT.

The V and J genes are TRBV30 and TRBJ2-5; D uncertain. Deletions cut 0 bases from V and 5 bases from J, with 10 bases between. The CDR3 is 13 amino acids. CDR1 is GTSNPN, CDR2 SVGIG, per germline (reference sequence). The CDR3 loop is CAWSVLLWETQYF. CDR3 bases: TGTGCCTGGAGTGTACTTTTGTGGGAGACCCAGTACTTC.

V usage is TRBV14 and J usage is TRBJ1-2; weak D call: TRBD1 (6 bases). V gave up 3 bases and J gave up 4 bases, with 15 bases separating them. Germline V gene lookup returns CDR1 SGHDN and CDR2 FVKESK. The CDR3 sequence is 15 residues long. The chain's CDR3 is CASSQVTGPFYGYTF. The CDR3 DNA reads as TGTGCCAGCAGCCAGGTGACAGGACCTTTCTATGGCTACACCTTC.

This clone was seen a handful of times. V is TRBV5-6 and J is TRBJ1-2; tentative D call: TRBD1 (6 bases). V was trimmed by 0 bases and J by 5 bases, leaving 14 bases between them. CDR3 size: 15 residues. Germline V gene sequence: CDR1 SGHDT, CDR2 YYEEEE. The CDR3 is CASSLDRGAGYGYTF. For the CDR3, the DNA is TGTGCCAGCAGCTTGGATCGGGGGGCAGGGTATGGCTACACCTTC.

This clone showed up just once. This chain connects TRBV6-5 to TRBJ2-6; D not certain. V shed 8 bases and J shed 2 bases, with 7 bases lying between them. CDR1 and CDR2 (germline): MNHEY, SVGAGI. The CDR3 is made up of 13 amino acids. In DNA form, the CDR3 reads TGTGCCAGCCCGCCTCCTGGGGCCAACGTCCTGACTTTC. It translates to CASPPPGANVLTF.

The V gene is TRBV7-9, the J gene TRBJ2-7, with D unresolved. CDR1 is SEHNR and CDR2 is FQNEAQ in the germline V gene (reference sequence). This CDR3 contains 11 residues. Trimming shortened V by 6 bases and J by 0 bases, and 3 bases separated the two germline ends. The CDR3: CASSASYEQYF. In nucleotides, the CDR3 is TGTGCCAGCAGTGCCTCCTACGAGCAGTACTTC.

This chain links TRBV18 with TRBJ1-1; D call uncertain. V gave up 3 bases and J gave up 1 base, with 9 bases separating them. The CDR3 is made up of 14 amino acids. Germline V lookup: CDR1 KGHSH, CDR2 LQKENI. CDR3 nucleotide sequence: TGTGCCAGCTCACCCGACCTTTCGAACACTGAAGCTTTCTTT. Translation gives CASSPDLSNTEAFF.

The chain is built from TRBV7-2 and TRBJ1-1; no definite D call. The CDR3 covers 14 residues. Germline lookup yields CDR1 SGHTA and CDR2 FQGNSA. The V end was cut by 3 bases, the J end by 4 bases, with 12 bases between. This chain's CDR3 is CASSFGGDRTEAFF. The CDR3 DNA follows: TGTGCCAGCAGCTTCGGCGGGGATCGCACTGAAGCTTTCTTT. Using reference TRBV7-2 and TRBJ1-1 for the parts outside the CDR3, the full variable domain is GAGVSQSPSNKVTEKGKDVELRCDPISGHTALYWYRQSLGQGLEFLIYFQGNSAPDKSGLPSDRFSAERTGGSVSTLTIQRTQQEDSAVYLCASSFGGDRTEAFFGQGTRLTVV.

The genes are TRBV19 and TRBJ1-5; D gene ambiguous. Trimming took 0 bases from V and 6 from J, leaving 12 bases between them. This CDR3 is built from 15 residues. Germline-derived CDR1 and CDR2 are LNHDA and SQIVND (reference sequence). The CDR3 loop reads CASSIEATPGQPQHF. CDR3 bases: TGTGCCAGTAGTATAGAGGCGACACCGGGTCAGCCCCAGCATTTT.

V usage is TRBV18 and J usage is TRBJ1-3, with D tentatively TRBD1 (5 bases). Germline V gives CDR1 KGHSH, CDR2 LQKENI. The CDR3 length is 16 residues. V lost 1 base and J lost 0, with 10 bases in between. CDR3 loop: CASSPRGAPSGNTIYF. In DNA form, the CDR3 reads TGTGCCAGCTCACCACGAGGGGCCCCCTCTGGAAACACCATATATTTT.

The chain uses TRBV19 and TRBJ2-1, with D uncertain. V lost 7 bases and J lost 0, with 7 bases in between. The CDR3 has 13 residues. CDR1 LNHDA and CDR2 SQIVND come from the germline V gene (reference sequence). The CDR3: CASTDTSYNEQFF. CDR3 nucleotide sequence: TGTGCCAGTACCGACACCTCCTACAATGAGCAGTTCTTC.

This clone occurred once. The chain recombines TRBV7-8 with TRBJ2-2; TRBD2 is a possible D gene (5 bases). CDR3 length equals 16 residues. CDR1 is SGHVS, CDR2 FQNEAQ, per germline. Trimming took off 1 base at V and 1 base at J, with 10 bases between the two ends. The CDR3 DNA reads as TGTGCCAGCAGCTTAGTAGGAGGCGGGAACACCGGGGAGCTGTTTTTT. Translation: CASSLVGGGNTGELFF.

This sequence joins TRBV6-1 and TRBJ2-5, with D possibly being TRBD1 or TRBD2 (5 bases each). V gave up 2 bases and J gave up 4 bases, with 14 bases separating them. Germline lookup yields CDR1 MNHNS and CDR2 SASEGT. This CDR3 has 15 residues. The CDR3 DNA follows: TGTGCCAGCAGTGAAAGGTGGGGACGGGTAGAGACCCAGTACTTC. This translates into CASSERWGRVETQYF.

The V call is TRBV11-3, the J call TRBJ2-7; D is uncertain. Trimming stripped 1 base from V and 1 base from J, with 2 bases between. This CDR3 comprises 12 residues. Germline CDR1 reads SGHNT; CDR2 reads YENEEA. Here the CDR3 reads CASSLGSYEQYF. The CDR3 bases are TGTGCCAGCAGCTTAGGATCCTACGAGCAGTACTTC.

The J gene is TRBJ2-7, the V gene TRBV7-9; 7 bases are shared with TRBD2. CDR1 SEHNR and CDR2 FQNEAQ come from the germline V gene (reference sequence). Trimming removed 10 bases from V and 3 bases from J; junction bases left unmatched: 6. The CDR3 covers 12 residues. The CDR3 loop is CAIGTIGYEQYF. The CDR3 DNA is TGTGCCATCGGGACTATCGGCTACGAGCAGTACTTC.

The chain couples TRBV4-1 to TRBJ2-2, with no clear D. This CDR3 has 15 residues. The germline gives CDR1 MGHRA, CDR2 YSYEKL. Trimming took 4 bases from V and 2 from J, leaving 11 bases between them. The CDR3 region is CASSLPESNTGELFF. The CDR3 nucleotides are TGCGCCAGCAGCCTCCCGGAGAGCAACACCGGGGAGCTGTTTTTT.

This clone was detected once. This chain links TRBV6-5 with TRBJ1-4, with a possible D match to TRBD1 (5 bases). Germline V gives CDR1 MNHEY, CDR2 SVGAGI. The CDR3 has 15 amino acids. The V end was cut by 0 bases, the J end by 5 bases, with 10 bases between. The CDR3, as DNA: TGTGCCAGCAGTTACTCTGTAGGGGCCAATGAAAAACTGTTTTTT. Its protein is CASSYSVGANEKLFF.

This chain joins TRBV27 and TRBJ2-3; TRBD2 aligns across 7 bases. The CDR3 contains 16 residues. The germline CDR1 and CDR2 sequences are MNHEY and SMNVEV (reference sequence). V was pared by 3 bases and J by 2 bases, with 8 bases of the junction left unmatched. The CDR3: CASSLSAGENTDTQYF. CDR3 nucleotides: TGTGCCAGCAGTTTGTCCGCGGGGGAGAACACAGATACGCAGTATTTT.

The table lists this clone with a few counts. The chain links TRBV6-6 to TRBJ1-2; the match to TRBD1 covers 7 bases. CDR1 and CDR2 from the germline V gene are MNHNY and SVGAGI (reference sequence). This CDR3 comprises 15 residues. The V segment lost 5 bases and the J segment 2 bases; nucleotides outside the gene matches: 8. The CDR3 DNA sequence: TGTGCCAGCAGTCCATCGGGCAGGGGGAACTATGGCTACACCTTC. It codes for CASSPSGRGNYGYTF.

The chain combines TRBV9 with TRBJ2-7, with D perhaps matching TRBD2 (6 bases). The length of the CDR3 is 15 residues. V dropped 4 bases and J dropped 3 bases, with 17 bases sitting between them. The germline V gene encodes CDR1 SGDLS and CDR2 YYNGEE. Here the CDR3 DNA reads TGTGCCAGCAGCACCGGGACTCATAGAAGCTACGAGCAGTACTTC. It encodes CASSTGTHRSYEQYF.

CDR3 in amino acids: CASSTDRGSGQPQHF. The CDR3 region has the DNA TGTGCCAGCAGTACCGACAGGGGTAGCGGTCAGCCCCAGCATTTT. V and J are TRBV6-1 and TRBJ1-5; 8 bases line up with TRBD1. With 5 bases clipped from V and 6 bases from J, the junction kept 9 bases outside the gene matches. Germline V gene lookup returns CDR1 MNHNS and CDR2 SASEGT. The CDR3 runs to 15 residues.